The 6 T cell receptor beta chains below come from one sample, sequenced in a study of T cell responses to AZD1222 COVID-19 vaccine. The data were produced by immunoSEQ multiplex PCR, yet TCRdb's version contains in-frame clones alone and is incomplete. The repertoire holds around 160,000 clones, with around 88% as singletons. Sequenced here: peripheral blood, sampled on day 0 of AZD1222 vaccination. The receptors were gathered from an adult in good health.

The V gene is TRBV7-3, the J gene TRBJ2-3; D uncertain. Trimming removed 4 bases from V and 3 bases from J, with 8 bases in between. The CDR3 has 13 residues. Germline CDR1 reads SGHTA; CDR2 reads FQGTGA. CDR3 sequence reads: CASSSPTTDTQYF. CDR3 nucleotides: TGTGCCAGCAGCTCCCCCACTACAGATACGCAGTATTTT.

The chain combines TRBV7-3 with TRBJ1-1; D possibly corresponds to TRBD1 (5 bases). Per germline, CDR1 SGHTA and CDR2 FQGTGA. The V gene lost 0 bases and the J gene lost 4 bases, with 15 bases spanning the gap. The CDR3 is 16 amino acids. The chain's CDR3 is CASSLTPGAGGTEAFF. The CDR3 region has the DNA TGTGCCAGCAGCTTAACACCCGGGGCGGGCGGCACTGAAGCTTTCTTT.

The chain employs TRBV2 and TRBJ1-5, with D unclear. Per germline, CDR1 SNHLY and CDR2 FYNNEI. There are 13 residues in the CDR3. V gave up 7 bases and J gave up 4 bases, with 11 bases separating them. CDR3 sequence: CASTEEGNQPQHF. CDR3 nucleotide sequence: TGTGCCAGCACCGAGGAGGGTAATCAGCCCCAGCATTTT.

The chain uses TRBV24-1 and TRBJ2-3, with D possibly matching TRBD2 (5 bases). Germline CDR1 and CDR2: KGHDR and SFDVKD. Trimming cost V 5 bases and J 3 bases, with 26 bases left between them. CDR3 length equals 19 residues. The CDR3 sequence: CATSVLPLDRGIGTDTQYF. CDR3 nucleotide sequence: TGTGCCACCAGTGTCCTACCTCTTGATCGGGGAATCGGAACAGATACGCAGTATTTT.

CDR3 sequence: CASSYLQGKFTEAFF. DNA for the CDR3: TGTGCCAGCAGTTACCTTCAGGGGAAGTTCACTGAAGCTTTCTTT. The V and J genes are TRBV6-6 and TRBJ1-1; TRBD1 might be the D (6 bases). The CDR3 runs to 15 residues. V lost 2 bases and J 4 bases, leaving 14 bases between the germline ends. Germline V gene sequence: CDR1 MNHNY, CDR2 SVGAGI (reference sequence).

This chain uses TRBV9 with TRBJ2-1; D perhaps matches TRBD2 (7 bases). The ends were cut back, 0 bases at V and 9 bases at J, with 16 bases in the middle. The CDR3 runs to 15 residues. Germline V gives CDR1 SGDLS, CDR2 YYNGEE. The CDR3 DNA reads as TGTGCCAGCAGCGTAGACCCAGGGGAGGGCGGTGAGCAGTTCTTC. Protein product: CASSVDPGEGGEQFF.